These T cell receptor beta chains were read from a single sample in a study of cytomegalovirus exposure and HLA in healthy donors. Using immunoSEQ multiplex PCR, the repertoire was profiled, and TCRdb retains in-frame clones only, with some absent. The sample carries some 110,000 clones, roughly 83% recorded once. Sequencing was carried out using PBMCs. These receptors all come from a woman aged 18-29 years in good health and CMV-seropositive. Both conserved end residues are trimmed from each CDR3. Clone size appears in some rows only: once, few, many, or a class for an expanded clone.

NA	TRBJ2-1	TRBV20-1	SARTRGEQF
few	TRBJ2-2	TRBV9	ASSAGLAGEAGELF
few	TRBJ2-1	TRBV6-5	ASSRDSYNEQF
NA	TRBJ1-6	TRBV4-1	ASSQGGTGGSPLH
NA	TRBJ1-5	TRBV15	ATSRGGLKGPNQPQH
NA	TRBJ2-5	TRBV10-3	AITRGLGVAGQETQY
NA	TRBJ2-3	TRBV5-4	ASSPDGPRGDTQY
medium-sized	TRBJ1-1	TRBV4-1	ASSQDSYRVNTEAF
NA	TRBJ2-5	TRBV5-5	ASSFISVGFQETQY
NA	TRBJ2-6	TRBV10-1	ASSSSGANVLT
few	TRBJ1-3	TRBV9	ASSSAGSGNTIY
once	TRBJ2-5	TRBV5-6	ASSPGQGGGETQY
once	TRBJ1-5	TRBV28	ASTQAAHRPQH
NA	TRBJ2-3	TRBV18	ASSQPARLARSTDTQY
NA	TRBJ1-2	TRBV15	ATSRDGANYGYT
few	TRBJ2-5	TRBV6-6	ASSYSGGVQETQY
NA	TRBJ2-7	TRBV7-2	ASSLLTGGFYEQY
once	TRBJ2-5	TRBV5-4	ASSLVVAGQETQY
NA	TRBJ2-3	TRBV6-6	ASSQSGPGGADTQY
NA	TRBJ2-1	TRBV7-3	ASSSGLAGYNEQF
NA	TRBJ1-1	TRBV6-1	ASSERGDAEAF
NA	TRBJ2-3	TRBV28	ASSFPSLTAAGWDDTQY
NA	TRBJ2-7	TRBV6-4	ASSDFGTAERTYEQY
NA	TRBJ2-7	TRBV27	ASSLGGGRLKPPQQY
NA	TRBJ2-7	TRBV7-9	ASSPAGQGSYEQY
few	TRBJ2-3	TRBV15	ATSTYREGTDTQY
NA	TRBJ2-1	TRBV13	ASSFSPGLIDEQF
NA	TRBJ2-1	TRBV30	AWSRGSFDEQF
NA	TRBJ2-7	TRBV7-8	ASSARSSSGSGRAYEQY
once	TRBJ2-7	TRBV21-1	ASSKGGEGPPYEQY
NA	TRBJ2-1	TRBV6-4	ASSLAVLYNEQF
NA	TRBJ2-1	TRBV9	ASSVEIGRAYEQF
NA	TRBJ1-1	TRBV18	ASSPRQGDFSEAF
NA	TRBJ2-7	TRBV25-1	ASSESDRGVSYEQY
NA	TRBJ2-6	TRBV7-9	ASSLALWTGSSGANVLT
few	TRBJ2-7	TRBV11-3	ASTNTGGYEQY
NA	TRBJ1-5	TRBV21-1	ASSKEGRAGRCSNQPQH
few	TRBJ2-7	TRBV5-4	ASSLGRGEQY
NA	TRBJ1-5	TRBV30	AWSGTTGNQPQH
NA	TRBJ1-1	TRBV5-1	ASRSTGMNTEAF
NA	TRBJ1-4	TRBV7-7	ASSPGGTGEKLF
NA	TRBJ2-1	TRBV7-9	ASSLWKESGSLWNEQF
few	TRBJ1-1	TRBV30	AWSVGTLRDRGGNTEAF
few	TRBJ1-5	TRBV28	ASSPSRGAGAIRFSNQPQH
NA	TRBJ2-5	TRBV4-1	ASSHDFDRSTQY